Following are 14 T cell receptor beta chains from one sample sequenced in a study of memory CD4+ T cells and cytomegalovirus serostatus. Generated by immunoSEQ multiplex PCR, the TCRdb table keeps only in-frame clones and is missing some. Among about 57,000 clones listed, 65% to 80% were seen once. The sort gate was single viable CD3+CD4+CD8-CD45RO+ cells for memory CD4+ T cells. The sample comprised memory CD4+ T cells from blood. These receptors originate from an adult in good health and CMV-seronegative.

This clone was found once. The chain employs TRBV5-1 and TRBJ1-2; D remains unclear. The CDR3 runs to 13 residues. V shed 0 bases and J shed 8 bases, with 11 bases lying between them. Germline assignment: CDR1 SGHRS and CDR2 YFSETQ. CDR3 region: CASSLGSGSGYTF. The CDR3 coding sequence is TGCGCCAGCAGCTTGGGGAGCGGGAGCGGCTACACCTTC.

The chain is built from TRBV6-5 and TRBJ2-5; 8 bases match TRBD2. The CDR3 covers 15 residues. With 5 bases clipped from V and 4 bases from J, the junction kept 9 bases outside the gene matches. Germline values: CDR1 MNHEY, CDR2 SVGAGI. The CDR3 loop reads CASSTSGGLSETQYF. CDR3 in DNA: TGTGCCAGCAGTACATCGGGGGGGCTATCAGAGACCCAGTACTTC.

The chain links TRBV2 to TRBJ2-4, with TRBD2 matching over 8 bases. V trimming: 6 bases; J trimming: 6 bases; junction bases outside the gene matches: 4. The CDR3 spans 13 residues. Germline V gene lookup returns CDR1 SNHLY and CDR2 FYNNEI. CDR3 sequence: CASSPGGLNIQYF. The DNA of the CDR3 is TGTGCCAGCAGCCCGGGGGGGCTAAACATTCAGTACTTC. Using reference TRBV2 and TRBJ2-4 for the parts outside the CDR3, the full variable domain is EPEVTQTPSHQVTQMGQEVILRCVPISNHLYFYWYRQILGQKVEFLVSFYNNEISEKSEIFDDQFSVERPDGSNFTLKIRSTKLEDSAMYFCASSPGGLNIQYFGAGTRLSVL.

This rearrangement joins TRBV29-1 to TRBJ1-4; D gene ambiguous. CDR1 and CDR2 (germline): SQVTM, ANQGSEA. Trimming removed 4 bases from V and 3 bases from J, with 9 bases in between. The CDR3 has 13 residues. The CDR3 region is CSVGARPNEKLFF. The DNA of the CDR3 is TGCAGCGTTGGGGCCAGACCTAATGAAAAACTGTTTTTT.

This sequence joins TRBV10-3 and TRBJ2-7; 10 nucleotides align to TRBD2. The V gene end was trimmed by 6 bases and the J gene end by 4 bases; junction bases not matched to a gene: 6. This CDR3 has 14 residues. Germline V gene lookup returns CDR1 ENHRY and CDR2 SYGVKD. The CDR3 region is CAISGLAETYEQYF. Here the CDR3 DNA reads TGTGCCATCAGCGGACTAGCGGAGACGTACGAGCAGTACTTC.

The rearrangement uses TRBV6-5 and TRBJ2-7; 8 positions agree with TRBD2. This CDR3 has 16 residues. After removal of 0 bases from V and 4 bases from J, the junction contained 8 bases not matched to a gene. Per the germline V gene, CDR1 is MNHEY and CDR2 is SVGAGI. The CDR3, as DNA: TGTGCCAGCAGTTACTCGAGCGGGACTAGTACGTACGAGCAGTACTTC. It yields the protein CASSYSSGTSTYEQYF.

CDR3 sequence: CATTPTGNYGYTF. The CDR3 region has the DNA TGTGCCACCACCCCCACAGGAAACTATGGCTACACCTTC. The chain carries TRBV19 and TRBJ1-2; a possible D gene is TRBD1 (5 bases). Trimming took off 10 bases at V and 2 bases at J, with 14 bases between the two ends. From germline, CDR1 is LNHDA and CDR2 SQIVND (reference sequence). CDR3 length: 13 amino acids.

J is TRBJ2-5 and V is TRBV2; tentatively, D is TRBD2 (5 bases). The CDR3 sequence is 13 residues long. In germline, CDR1 is SNHLY, CDR2 FYNNEI. V shed 4 bases and J shed 4 bases, with 10 bases lying between them. Written as DNA, the CDR3 is TGTGCCAGCAGTGGGGCGCGGGCAGAGACCCAGTACTTC. As protein: CASSGARAETQYF. The variable domain in full, with the rest retrieved from reference TRBV2 and TRBJ2-5, is EPEVTQTPSHQVTQMGQEVILRCVPISNHLYFYWYRQILGQKVEFLVSFYNNEISEKSEIFDDQFSVERPDGSNFTLKIRSTKLEDSAMYFCASSGARAETQYFGPGTRLLVL.

The chain links TRBV5-4 to TRBJ2-5; tentative D call: TRBD1 (6 bases). The ends were cut back, 3 bases at V and 5 bases at J, with 14 bases in the middle. Germline assignment: CDR1 SGHNT and CDR2 YYREEE (reference sequence). The CDR3 is made up of 14 amino acids. The CDR3 loop reads CASSSNRELETQYF. CDR3 in DNA: TGTGCCAGCAGCTCGAACAGGGAATTGGAGACCCAGTACTTC.

This chain uses TRBV14 with TRBJ2-3, with D perhaps assigned TRBD1 or TRBD2 (5 bases each). From germline, CDR1 is SGHDN and CDR2 FVKESK. V was pared by 1 base and J by 6 bases, with 14 bases between. The CDR3 is 15 amino acids. The CDR3 loop is CASSQVTRGADTQYF. CDR3 sequence (DNA): TGTGCCAGCAGCCAAGTGACCCGAGGGGCCGATACGCAGTATTTT. Full variable domain (rest looked up from reference TRBV14 and TRBJ2-3): EAGVTQFPSHSVIEKGQTVTLRCDPISGHDNLYWYRRVMGKEIKFLLHFVKESKQDESGMPNNRFLAERTGGTYSTLKVQPAELEDSGVYFCASSQVTRGADTQYFGPGTRLTVL.

The chain is built from TRBV6-5 and TRBJ1-5; D unresolved. V lost 2 bases to trimming and J lost 2 bases, with 10 bases between them. In germline, CDR1 is MNHEY, CDR2 SVGAGI. The CDR3 runs 15 residues. The CDR3 sequence is CASSYRVVGNQPQHF. In DNA, the CDR3 is TGTGCCAGCAGTTACAGGGTTGTAGGCAATCAGCCCCAGCATTTT.

To note about this clone: Other DNA sequences of this sample code for an identical CDR3. V usage is TRBV6-1 and J usage is TRBJ2-5; D not resolved. Germline CDR1 MNHNS, CDR2 SASEGT. This CDR3 contains 10 residues. V was trimmed by 6 bases and J by 5 bases, leaving 4 bases between them. In nucleotides, the CDR3 is TGTGCCAGCAGCCGTGAGACCCAGTACTTC. Residues: CASSRETQYF.

The chain is built from TRBV7-8 and TRBJ1-3; D ambiguous. CDR1 and CDR2 (germline): SGHVS, FQNEAQ. The CDR3 is made up of 15 amino acids. Trimming stripped 5 bases from V and 4 bases from J, with 15 bases between. The CDR3 reads CASSPAGPRGNTIYF. The CDR3 DNA reads TGTGCCAGCAGCCCCGCAGGCCCTCGGGGAAACACCATATATTTT.

As to this clone: One end of the junction varies from germline; a read error may be responsible. The rearrangement joins TRBV6-5 to TRBJ2-1; unclear D gene. Germline assignment: CDR1 MNHEY and CDR2 SVGAGI. The CDR3 has 15 residues. The DNA for the CDR3 is TGTGCCAGCAGCTACTCAACCAGCTCCTACAATGAGCAGTTCTTC. It is translated as CASSYSTSSYNEQFF.